This is a list of T cell receptor beta chains from one sample in a study of blood T cell repertoires in COVID-19. Sequencing used immunoSEQ multiplex PCR; TCRdb keeps in-frame clones, though not all of them. The sample has 65,000 to 90,000 clones, 75% to 95% seen once; the top ten hold less than 8.5%. Material for sequencing was peripheral blood. The source of these receptors is a human donor in a cohort sampled during active COVID-19. Each CDR3 is given with its conserved first and last residue. The D gene is left open where the match is weak. Only some rows state a clone size, as once, few, many or a class for expanded clones.

size | D | J | V | CDR3 | DNA
- | - | TRBJ2-7 | TRBV7-2 | CASTPGGTQIYEQYF | TGTGCCAGCACCCCTGGTGGGACTCAGATCTACGAGCAGTACTTC
- | TRBD1 | TRBJ1-2 | TRBV7-8 | CASSHLADRVNGYTF | TGTGCCAGCAGTCACCTCGCGGACAGGGTTAATGGCTACACCTTC
- | - | TRBJ2-2 | TRBV29-1 | CSVRQGTGELFF | TGCAGCGTGAGGCAGGGCACCGGGGAGCTGTTTTTT
- | - | TRBJ2-3 | TRBV28 | CASAAGATDTQYF | TGTGCCAGCGCGGCAGGGGCAACAGATACGCAGTATTTT
- | TRBD1 | TRBJ1-5 | TRBV28 | CASSPGGQGVSNQPQHF | TGTGCCAGCAGTCCCGGCGGACAGGGGGTTAGCAATCAGCCCCAGCATTTT
- | - | TRBJ1-2 | TRBV7-8 | CASSLADSRGVWGYTF | TGTGCCAGCAGCTTAGCGGATTCTAGAGGAGTATGGGGCTACACCTTC
- | - | TRBJ1-1 | TRBV5-4 | CASSPGNPSNTEAFF | TGTGCCAGCAGCCCAGGGAACCCATCGAACACTGAAGCTTTCTTT
- | TRBD2 | TRBJ2-3 | TRBV5-1 | CASSLTSGQQYF | TGCGCCAGCAGCTTAACTAGCGGACAGCAGTATTTT
- | - | TRBJ2-6 | TRBV4-1 | CASSSGSGANVLTF | TGCGCCAGCAGCTCAGGATCTGGGGCCAACGTCCTGACTTTC
- | TRBD2 | TRBJ2-2 | TRBV11-2 | CASSISGVNGGELFF | TGTGCCAGCAGCATCAGCGGGGTTAATGGCGGGGAGCTGTTTTTT
- | - | TRBJ2-2 | TRBV19 | CASNGLLGSSTGELFF | TGTGCCAGTAATGGACTGCTGGGTTCTAGCACCGGGGAGCTGTTTTTT
- | TRBD1 | TRBJ1-5 | TRBV6-5 | CASRPDRGNQPQHF | TGTGCCAGCAGGCCGGACAGGGGCAATCAGCCCCAGCATTTT
- | - | TRBJ2-5 | TRBV19 | CASSMGLRQDQETQYF | TGTGCCAGTAGTATGGGGCTCCGACAGGACCAAGAGACCCAGTACTTC
- | - | TRBJ1-2 | TRBV3-1/TRBV3-2 | CASSYITGSDGYTF | TGTGCCAGCAGCTATATAACAGGGTCGGACGGCTACACCTTC
- | - | TRBJ1-5 | TRBV5-1 | CASSLFGGEPQHF | TGCGCCAGCAGCTTGTTCGGGGGGGAGCCCCAGCATTTT
- | - | TRBJ2-3 | TRBV6-4 | CASSESTKNTQYF | TGTGCCAGCAGTGAATCGACTAAGAATACGCAGTATTTT
- | TRBD1 | TRBJ1-2 | TRBV9 | CASSAGQGTGYTF | TGTGCCAGCAGCGCGGGACAGGGTACGGGCTACACCTTC
- | - | TRBJ1-6 | TRBV28 | CASRPWGGNSPLHF | TGTGCCAGCAGACCGTGGGGGGGTAATTCACCCCTCCACTTT
- | TRBD2 | TRBJ2-5 | TRBV11-2 | CASSLGTSGGREETQYF | TGTGCCAGCAGCCTCGGGACTAGCGGGGGGCGAGAAGAGACCCAGTACTTC
- | TRBD1 | TRBJ2-1 | TRBV29-1 | CSGKGQGNEQFF | TGCAGCGGTAAGGGACAGGGGAATGAGCAGTTCTTC
- | - | TRBJ1-6 | TRBV19 | CASTDPDSPLHF | TGTGCCAGTACCGATCCGGATTCACCCCTCCACTTT
- | TRBD2 | TRBJ2-1 | TRBV18 | CASSEQRSGGLYNEQFF | TGTGCCAGCTCAGAACAGAGGAGCGGGGGGCTTTACAATGAGCAGTTCTTC
- | - | TRBJ1-2 | TRBV2 | CASGGGVEGYTF | TGTGCCAGCGGAGGGGGGGTGGAGGGCTACACCTTC
- | TRBD2 | TRBJ2-3 | TRBV7-7 | CASSLDPPLAGRDTQYF | TGTGCCAGCAGCTTAGACCCTCCACTAGCGGGGAGGGATACGCAGTATTTT
once | - | TRBJ1-2 | TRBV12-3/TRBV12-4 | CASRALYGYTF | TGTGCCAGCAGGGCCCTCTATGGCTACACCTTC
- | - | TRBJ1-4 | TRBV28 | CASTTWANRNEKLFF | TGTGCCAGCACCACCTGGGCTAATCGCAATGAAAAACTGTTTTTT
- | TRBD2 | TRBJ2-1 | TRBV2 | CASRAIAGGYNEQFF | TGTGCCAGCAGGGCTATAGCGGGGGGGTACAATGAGCAGTTCTTC
once | - | TRBJ2-3 | TRBV6-5 | CASTLPGTDTQYF | TGTGCCAGCACCCTACCCGGCACAGATACGCAGTATTTT
- | - | TRBJ2-2 | TRBV5-1 | CASSLSSPNTGELFF | TGCGCCAGCAGCTTGTCTTCCCCGAACACCGGGGAGCTGTTTTTT